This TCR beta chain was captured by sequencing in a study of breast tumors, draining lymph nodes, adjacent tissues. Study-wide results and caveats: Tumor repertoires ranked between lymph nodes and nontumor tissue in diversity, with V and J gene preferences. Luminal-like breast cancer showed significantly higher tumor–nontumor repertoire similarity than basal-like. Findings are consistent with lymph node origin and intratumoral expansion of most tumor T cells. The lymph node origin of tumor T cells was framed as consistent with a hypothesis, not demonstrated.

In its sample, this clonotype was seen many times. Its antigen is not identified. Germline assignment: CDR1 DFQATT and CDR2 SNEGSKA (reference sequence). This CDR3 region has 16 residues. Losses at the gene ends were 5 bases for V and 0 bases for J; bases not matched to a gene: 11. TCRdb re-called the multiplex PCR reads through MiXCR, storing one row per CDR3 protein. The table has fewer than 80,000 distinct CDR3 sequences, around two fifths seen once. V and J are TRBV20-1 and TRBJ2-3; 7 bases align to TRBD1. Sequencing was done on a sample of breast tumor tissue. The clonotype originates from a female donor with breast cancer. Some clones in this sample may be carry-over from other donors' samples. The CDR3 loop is CSAANRQGSSTDTQYF. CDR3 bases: TGCAGTGCTGCTAATAGACAGGGTTCTAGCACAGATACGCAGTATTTT.